This T cell receptor beta chain stems from a study of blood T cells in healthy people across ages. For the second PCR, which ran for 7 to 11 cycles, a sample-barcoded 5' primer and a J-beta primer mix were used. One entry per CDR3 protein results from TCRdb running MiXCR on the 5' RACE reads. The sample has about 640,000 distinct CDR3 sequences; about 54% are singletons. This clonotype was observed a handful of times. The sequence derives from a man aged 55 to 70 in good health. The sample taken for sequencing was blood.

CDR3 sequence reads: CATSRSGTASYLGYTF. The CDR3 DNA follows: TGTGCCACCAGCCGGTCCGGGACAGCCAGTTATTTAGGCTACACCTTC. The chain employs TRBV15 and TRBJ1-2; TRBD1 matches at 7 bases. This CDR3 is 16 amino acids long. V trimming: 5 bases; J trimming: 8 bases; junction bases outside the gene matches: 17. Germline assignment: CDR1 LNHNV and CDR2 YYDKDF (reference sequence).